What follows is one TCR beta chain and its context. It has no known antigen specificity. There are no base qualities to consult, and no much larger clone falls within one base. The sample's time point label, decoded: week 5, during vaccination. Each vaccine dose, consisting of 300 ug of a 20-mer mutant IDH1 peptide in Montanide, was administered subcutaneously with topical imiquimod. Newly diagnosed WHO grade 3 or 4 IDH1-mutant astrocytomas showing loss of nuclear ATRX were present in the donors. The samples were drawn from NOA16, a multicentre, single-arm, open-label phase I trial in Germany that tested a mutant IDH1 peptide vaccine in humans for the first time. Genomic DNA for TCRB sequencing was extracted from EDTA blood using the DNeasy Blood and Tissue Kit. The source of the sample is a study of a mutant IDH1 vaccine in newly diagnosed glioma (TCRdb year 2021). Regarding the complete study: Eight vaccinations were administered to patients in weeks 1, 3, 5, 7, 11, 15, 19 and 23, corresponding to visits V03 through V10. Vaccination was initiated 4-6 weeks after radiotherapy alone, or concurrently with temozolomide cycles in the chemotherapy-containing groups. For exploratory analyses, longitudinal TCRB deep sequencing was carried out in about 26 treated patients wherever samples were available. The approximately 32 treated patients were approximately 62% male and around 40% female, with a mean age of around 40 years. Peripheral blood was collected at six visits: V03 (baseline), V05, V07, V10, V12 and V13. Before enrollment, most patients had been given radiochemotherapy with temozolomide as standard therapy, while the rest had received either radiotherapy alone or temozolomide alone.

Points the paper makes about the study in general: Changes in the top peripheral T cell clonotypes picked up by TCRB sequencing did not appear to be linked to pseudoprogression. Across multiple MHC alleles, vaccine-induced immune responses were seen in 90% to 95% of patients. It was noted by the authors that analyses of patient blood samples could not be reproduced owing to sample limitations. Selection of PBMC samples for TCRB deep sequencing was based on availability.

The germline V gene (reference sequence) supplies CDR1 MNHEY and CDR2 SMNVEV. The CDR3 has 16 amino acids, counting the end cysteine and phenylalanine. Only the CDR3 portion is preserved as DNA: 48 bases, with reading frame beginning at the first base. The germline ends are 24 bases apart after V is trimmed by 6 bases and J by 9 bases. Receptor amplification or capture employed the immunoSEQ multiplex PCR assay. Following the manufacturer's protocol, the hsTCRB Kit was used to amplify rearranged TCR beta chain sequences. Sequencing of TCRB libraries was carried out on an Illumina MiSeq. Per the authors' processing: Demultiplexing, trimming and gene mapping were performed with the kit vendor's proprietary platform. TCRdb provides this immuneACCESS table in a form limited to in-frame rearrangements. Some clones are lacking; in checked studies, under half of them reflect an unresolved V gene, and why the rest are absent is not known. D and trimming were read from the DNA, whereas the V and J calls and clone size are those reported in that table. The table for this sample lists about 36,000 clones; about four fifths of them were counted only once. The top ten hold 12% of the sample.

The TCR originated in a man aged 45 to 65 with glioma. Recombination linked TRBV27 to TRBJ2-1; TRBD1 is a possible D gene, resting on 6 matching bases. The specimen was PBMCs, collected from a glioma patient whose treatment included an IDH1 peptide vaccine. The DNA is as follows: TGTGCCAGCAGCCCTCCAGGGGCGGCCTACCTGGGTGAGCAGTTCTTC. This gives the protein CASSPPGAAYLGEQFF.